Listed below are T cell receptor beta chains from one sample, sequenced in a study of human T cells and chemical hapten exposure. MiXCR was run by TCRdb on the RACE reads, yielding one entry per CDR3 protein. The sample holds more than 150,000 distinct CDR3 sequences, about 14% seen once. The sample in question was whole blood, obtained in connection with sensitization to the hapten diphenylcyclopropenone (DPC). Every receptor here comes from a woman aged 25 to 39 with alopecia areata. Some clones in this sample may be carry-over from other donors' samples. Each CDR3 is given with its conserved first and last residue. The D gene is left open where the match is weak. Clone size, where shown, is once, few, many, or a class for clones that have expanded.

>many|TRBV29-1|TRBD1|TRBJ2-3
TGCAGCGTTGAAATACAGGGGACCACAGATACGCAGTATTTT
CSVEIQGTTDTQYF
>few|TRBV29-1|TRBD2|TRBJ2-3
TGCAGCGTTGGGACTAGCGGTCCCACAGATACGCAGTATTTT
CSVGTSGPTDTQYF
>-|TRBV14|TRBD1|TRBJ2-7
TGTGCCAGCAGCCACCCGGACAGGGAGAAGCAGTACTTC
CASSHPDREKQYF
>many|TRBV12-3/TRBV12-4|-|TRBJ2-7
TGTGCCAGCAGTCGTCAGGCAGCGGGCCTCTCCTACGAGCAGTACTTC
CASSRQAAGLSYEQYF
>-|TRBV3-1|-|TRBJ2-7
TGTGCCAGCAGCCAAGCCCCAGGGAACGCCTACGAGCAGTACTTC
CASSQAPGNAYEQYF
>many|TRBV28|-|TRBJ1-1
TGTGCCAGCAGTTTGAGACAACTTGAAGCTTTCTTT
CASSLRQLEAFF
>-|TRBV7-2|TRBD1|TRBJ2-7
TGTGCCAGCAGCCGGGACAGGGACCCCTCGAGCTCCTACGAGCAGTACTTC
CASSRDRDPSSSYEQYF
>-|TRBV4-3|-|TRBJ1-2
TGCGCCAGCAGCCAACAGAGGGGGGGCTATGGCTACACCTTC
CASSQQRGGYGYTF
>-|TRBV28|-|TRBJ1-1
TGTGCCAGCAGTTTACCTGACAGACACACTGAAGCTTTCTTT
CASSLPDRHTEAFF
>-|TRBV28|-|TRBJ2-3
TGTGCCAGCAGTAGCCTTGGGGGAGATACGCAGTATTTT
CASSSLGGDTQYF
>few|TRBV20-1|TRBD2|TRBJ2-3
TGCAGTGCTACCCCATCCCCACTAGCGGGAGGGGATATAGATACGCAGTATTTT
CSATPSPLAGGDIDTQYF
>few|TRBV11-2|TRBD2|TRBJ2-7
TGTGCCAGCAGCAAAAATCCCAGCGGGACCTACGAGCAGTACTTC
CASSKNPSGTYEQYF
>many|TRBV7-2|-|TRBJ2-3
TGTGCCAGCAGCTTAGAGGTGGGAACAGATACGCAGTATTTT
CASSLEVGTDTQYF
>few|TRBV23-1|-|TRBJ1-5
TGCGCCAGCACGACAGCGAATCAGCCCCAGCATTTT
CASTTANQPQHF
>many|TRBV5-1|TRBD1|TRBJ1-2
TGCGCCAGCAGCAGCCGGGACAGCAACTATGGCTACACCTTC
CASSSRDSNYGYTF
>-|TRBV6-5|-|TRBJ2-3
TGTGCCAGCAGTCTGACAGAGAACACAGATACGCAGTATTTT
CASSLTENTDTQYF
>many|TRBV12-3/TRBV12-4|-|TRBJ1-4
TGTGCCAGCAGCCGGACAGATGAAAAACTGTTTTTT
CASSRTDEKLFF
>-|TRBV6-2/TRBV6-3|-|TRBJ1-5
TGTGCCAGCAGTACGGGCCTACTCCGTGATCAGCCCCAGCATTTT
CASSTGLLRDQPQHF
>few|TRBV19|-|TRBJ1-2
TGTGCCAGTAGTCCCGCCGGTTATGGCTACACCTTC
CASSPAGYGYTF
>few|TRBV7-9|TRBD1|TRBJ2-3
TGTGCCAGCAGCTTAGCGGGGACAGGGGGCGGAGATACGCAGTATTTT
CASSLAGTGGGDTQYF
>many|TRBV29-1|-|TRBJ1-1
TGCAGCGTGAGGAAGGGTGTTTTGGGGAACACTGAAGCTTTCTTT
CSVRKGVLGNTEAFF
>-|TRBV14|-|TRBJ2-7
TGTGCCAGCAGCCAATTGGGGTCTCGATCCTACGAGCAGTACTTC
CASSQLGSRSYEQYF
>-|TRBV10-3|-|TRBJ2-1
TGTGCCATCAGTGAGGTAGCGGCCTCCTACAATGAGCAGTTCTTC
CAISEVAASYNEQFF
>many|TRBV29-1|TRBD1|TRBJ1-2
TGCAGCGTTGGAACAGGGGAGGGCTATGGCTACACCTTC
CSVGTGEGYGYTF